The present entry profiles one TCR beta chain with its context. Its target is not known. The entry originates in a study of T cells in Graves' hyperthyroidism and ophthalmopathy. Regarding the study as a whole: Ophthalmopathy prediction by the model preceded onset by a median about 6 months. Most clonotypes expanded in the thyroid (above 0.001) were also present in blood.

Researchers barred patients who had uncontrolled infection, other autoimmune disease, pregnancy or lactation. The diagnostic basis comprised clinical symptoms, serum thyroxine and TRAb, thyroid ultrasound and orbital computed tomography. Germline assignment: CDR1 ENHRY and CDR2 SYGVKD. The CDR3 length is 13 residues. RNA transcripts provided the source from which TCR beta CDR3 regions were amplified. First-round RT-PCR of the TCR CDR3 relied on the HTBI primer set. TCRdb re-analysed the multiplex PCR reads in MiXCR, keeping a single row per CDR3 protein. This sample has 660,000 or so distinct CDR3 sequences, with nearly 45% found just once.

Sequenced material: peripheral blood or thyroid tissue (not recorded which). The source of this sequence is an adult man with Graves' disease, either hyperthyroidism or ophthalmopathy (not recorded which). The gene calls are TRBV10-3 and TRBJ1-6, with 10 positions matching TRBD1. This CDR3 is CAAPGQGNSPLHF. In DNA, the CDR3 is TGTGCAGCTCCGGGACAGGGGAATTCACCCCTCCACTTT.